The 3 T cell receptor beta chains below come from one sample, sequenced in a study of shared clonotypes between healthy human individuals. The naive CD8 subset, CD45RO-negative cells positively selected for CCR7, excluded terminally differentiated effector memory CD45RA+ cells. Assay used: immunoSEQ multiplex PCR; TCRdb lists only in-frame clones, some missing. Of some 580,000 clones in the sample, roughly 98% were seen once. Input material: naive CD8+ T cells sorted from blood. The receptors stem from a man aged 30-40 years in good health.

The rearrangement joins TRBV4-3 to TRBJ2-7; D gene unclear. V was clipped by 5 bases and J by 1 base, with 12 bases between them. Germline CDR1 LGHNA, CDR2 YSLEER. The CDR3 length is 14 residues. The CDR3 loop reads CASSFKSESYEQYF. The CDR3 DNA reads TGCGCCAGCAGCTTTAAGTCAGAATCCTACGAGCAGTACTTC.

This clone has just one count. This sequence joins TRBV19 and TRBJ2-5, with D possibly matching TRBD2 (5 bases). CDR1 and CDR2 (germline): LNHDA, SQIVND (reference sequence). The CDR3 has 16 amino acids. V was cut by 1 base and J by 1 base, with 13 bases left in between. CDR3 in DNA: TGTGCCAGTAGTATAGTCCCGGAGGAGAGCCAAGAGACCCAGTACTTC. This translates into CASSIVPEESQETQYF.

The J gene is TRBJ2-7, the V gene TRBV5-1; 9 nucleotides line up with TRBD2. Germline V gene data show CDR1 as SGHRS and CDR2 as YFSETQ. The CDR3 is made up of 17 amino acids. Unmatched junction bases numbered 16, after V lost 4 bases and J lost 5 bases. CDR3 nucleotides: TGCGCCAGCAGCCTGGAAAAGAATAGCGGGAGCTACCACGAGCAGTACTTC. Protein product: CASSLEKNSGSYHEQYF.